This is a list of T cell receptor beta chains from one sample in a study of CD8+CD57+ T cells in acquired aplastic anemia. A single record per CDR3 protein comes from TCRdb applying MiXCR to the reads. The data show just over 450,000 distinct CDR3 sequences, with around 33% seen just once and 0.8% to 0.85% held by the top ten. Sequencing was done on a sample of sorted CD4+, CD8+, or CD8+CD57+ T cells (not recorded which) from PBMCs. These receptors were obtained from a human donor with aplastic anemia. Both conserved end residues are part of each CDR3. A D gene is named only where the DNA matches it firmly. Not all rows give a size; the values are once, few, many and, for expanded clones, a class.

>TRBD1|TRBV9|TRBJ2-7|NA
TGTGCCAGCAGGGGGACAGGGGGAATGGGCTACGAGCAGTACTTC
CASRGTGGMGYEQYF
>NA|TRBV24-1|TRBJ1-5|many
TGTGCCACCAGTGGCCGCCCGTTGGACAGCAATCAGCCCCAGCATTTT
CATSGRPLDSNQPQHF
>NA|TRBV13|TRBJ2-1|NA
TGTGCCACCCACGGATCTCAGGGGTACGAGCAGTTCTTC
CATHGSQGYEQFF
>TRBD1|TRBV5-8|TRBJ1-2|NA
TGTGCCAACATGAGGGGGGACAGGGTGTCTTATGGCTACACCTTC
CANMRGDRVSYGYTF
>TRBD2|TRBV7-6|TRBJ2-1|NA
TGTGCCGGCACCCTGACCAGGCGGGGGGCTTACAATGAGCAGTTCTTC
CAGTLTRRGAYNEQFF
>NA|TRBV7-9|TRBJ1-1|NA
TGTGCCAGCAGCTTTCGGAGGAACACCCTGAACACTGAAGCTTTCTTT
CASSFRRNTLNTEAFF
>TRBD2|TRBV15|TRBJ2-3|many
TGTGCCACCAGCAGAGAGTTGCAGCGGGGGAGCACAGATACGCAGTATTTT
CATSRELQRGSTDTQYF
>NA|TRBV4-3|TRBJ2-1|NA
TGCGCCAGCAGCCAAGATTGGGAAGGGTACTATGAGCAGTTCTTC
CASSQDWEGYYEQFF
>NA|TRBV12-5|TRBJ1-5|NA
TGTGCTAGTGGTTTGGATGTAGGGCCCCAGCATTTT
CASGLDVGPQHF
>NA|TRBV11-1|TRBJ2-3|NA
TGTGCCAGCAGCTGGGGGCCAGAGACCCCCACAGATACGCAGTATTTT
CASSWGPETPTDTQYF
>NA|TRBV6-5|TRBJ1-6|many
TGTGCCAGCAGTTGGGAAGACAGAAATTCACCCCTCCACTTT
CASSWEDRNSPLHF
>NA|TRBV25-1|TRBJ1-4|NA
TGTGCCAGCAGTGGGGCGCAGCGGGGAATTAATGAAAAACTGTTTTTT
CASSGAQRGINEKLFF
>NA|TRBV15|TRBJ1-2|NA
TGTGCCACCAGCAGCGTCTTACCGGGTCCAGGGATAGATGGCTACACCTTC
CATSSVLPGPGIDGYTF
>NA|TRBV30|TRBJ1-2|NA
TGTGCCTGGAGTTTTGGCAGGGGAAATGGCTACACCTTC
CAWSFGRGNGYTF
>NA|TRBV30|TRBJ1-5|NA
TGTGCCTGGAGTGTACTTGGTAGCAATCAGCCCCAGCATTTT
CAWSVLGSNQPQHF
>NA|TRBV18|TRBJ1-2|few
TGTGCCAGCTCACCACCGGAAAACTATGGCTACACCTTC
CASSPPENYGYTF
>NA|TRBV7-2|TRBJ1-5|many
TGTGCCAGCAGCTTATATAGAAATCAGCCCCAGCATTTT
CASSLYRNQPQHF
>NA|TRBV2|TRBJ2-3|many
TGTGCCAGCAGCCTTAAGACGGGCCGGCAGTATTTT
CASSLKTGRQYF
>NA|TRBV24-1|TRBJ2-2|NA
TGTGCCACCAGTGATCTTGGGGGTACGAACACCGGGGAGCTGTTTTTT
CATSDLGGTNTGELFF
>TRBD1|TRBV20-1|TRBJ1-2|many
TGCAGTGCTAGTGAAGGGGGCGCTTATGGCTACACCTTC
CSASEGGAYGYTF
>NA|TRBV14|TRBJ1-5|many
TGTGCCAGCAGCCAAGATTACTGGCAGCCCCAGCATTTT
CASSQDYWQPQHF
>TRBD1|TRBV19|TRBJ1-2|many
TGTGCCAGTAGTATCGGACAGGGCCGACTTCTTAACTATGGCTACACCTTC
CASSIGQGRLLNYGYTF
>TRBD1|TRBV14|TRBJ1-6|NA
TGTGCCAGCAGCCGACAGACAGGGTTGGATTCACCCCTCCACTTT
CASSRQTGLDSPLHF
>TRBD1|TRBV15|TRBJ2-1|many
TGTGCCACCAGCGGACAGGGGCCCTACTACAATGAGCAGTTCTTC
CATSGQGPYYNEQFF
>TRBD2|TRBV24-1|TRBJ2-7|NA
TGTGCCACCAGTGATAGCGGGGCAGGGGAGCAGTACTTC
CATSDSGAGEQYF
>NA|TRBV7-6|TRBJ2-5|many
TGTGCCAGCAGCCATCCGTGGACTGGGGAAGAGACCCAGTACTTC
CASSHPWTGEETQYF
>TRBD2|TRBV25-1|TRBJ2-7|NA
TGTGCCAGCAGTGAAGGGGGACTAGCGGGCCACGAGCAGTACTTC
CASSEGGLAGHEQYF
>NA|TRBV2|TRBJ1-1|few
TGTGCCAGCAGTTTATCCGGGGTCATGAACACTGAAGCTTTCTTT
CASSLSGVMNTEAFF
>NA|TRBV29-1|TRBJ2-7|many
TGCAGCGTTACGCCAGGAGGGTTTGGTTACGAGCAGTACTTC
CSVTPGGFGYEQYF